The 17 T cell receptor beta chains in this list originate from one sample, sequenced in a study of tumor-infiltrating lymphocytes in primary liver carcinoma (dated by TCRdb to 2016 to 2017). Data came from an Illumina HiSeq 2500. TCRbeta-specific cDNA was reverse-transcribed from 500 ng total RNA using a constant-region primer and ProtoScript II reverse transcriptase. Three nested multiplex PCR rounds, following a slightly modified ARM-PCR procedure, were used to build the TCRbeta libraries. Each of the first two PCR rounds ran for about 10 cycles using multiplex TRBV1-TRBV30 forward primers together with a Cbeta reverse primer. TCRdb ran its own pipeline on the public reads, namely fastp trimming at Q25 and MiXCR clone calling, and kept in-frame beta chains. CDR3 protein duplicates are merged, each entry listing the most common genes and DNA. Within this sample are 330,000 or so distinct CDR3 sequences, with roughly 61% of them counted one time only. The leading ten clones occupy about 6.1% of the sample.

TRIzol reagent was used to extract blood RNA from unsorted whole blood, while the DNeasy Blood & Tissue kit provided the germline DNA. Source material: peripheral blood. The receptor source for this set is a man between 40 and 49 years old with primary liver carcinoma and hepatitis B virus infection.

This clonotype came up many times. This rearrangement joins TRBV11-2 to TRBJ2-7; maybe TRBD2 (6 bases). The germline V gene has CDR1 SGHAT and CDR2 FQNNGV. The V and J ends lost 6 bases and 7 bases respectively, with 19 bases between them. The CDR3 runs to 14 residues. The CDR3 reads CASSPPVVAAEQYF. The CDR3 DNA sequence: TGTGCCAGCAGTCCTCCCGTGGTAGCGGCTGAGCAGTACTTC.

The chain is built from TRBV5-1 and TRBJ1-1; no reliable D call. The CDR3 spans 16 residues. The germline gives CDR1 SGHRS, CDR2 YFSETQ. V was trimmed by 4 bases and J by 1 base, leaving 17 bases between them. In DNA form, the CDR3 reads TGCGCCAGCAGCCTCACCCCATTGGGGTCGAACACTGAAGCTTTCTTT. Translation gives CASSLTPLGSNTEAFF.

As regards this clonotype: Germline and junction disagree at one end, which may indicate a read error. The CDR3 nucleotides read TGTGCCAGCAGAGACCCAATTAGCGGGAGCTTAGAGACTCAGTACTTC. Residues: CASRDPISGSLETQYF. The chain couples TRBV6-1 to TRBJ2-5; 9 bases match TRBD2. Per the germline V gene, CDR1 is MNHNS and CDR2 is SASEGT. The CDR3 is 16 amino acids.

This clonotype appeared many times. The V and J genes are TRBV6-6 and TRBJ1-5, with D maybe TRBD1 (5 bases). The CDR3 extends over 14 amino acids. Germline V gene data show CDR1 as MNHNY and CDR2 as SVGAGI (reference sequence). The V and J ends lost 4 bases and 4 bases respectively, with 11 bases between them. This CDR3 is CASSFPGPNQPQHF. DNA of the CDR3: TGTGCCAGCAGTTTTCCGGGACCTAATCAGCCCCAGCATTTT.

The chain is built from TRBV11-2 and TRBJ2-3; no clear D. There are 11 residues in the CDR3. In germline, CDR1 is SGHAT, CDR2 FQNNGV. Trimming cost V 6 bases and J 7 bases, with 8 bases left between them. The CDR3 loop is CASSQQHTQYF. The CDR3 nucleotides read TGTGCCAGCAGTCAGCAACATACGCAGTATTTT.

To note about this clonotype: A read error may account for a junction end that differs from germline. Here the CDR3 reads CASSLGIGDYNKQFF. CDR3 sequence (DNA): TGTGCCAGCAGCTTAGGGATAGGGGATTACAATAAGCAGTTCTTC. The chain couples TRBV11-2 to TRBJ2-1; the D gene is possibly TRBD1 (5 bases). The CDR3 runs 15 residues. The germline CDR1 and CDR2 sequences are SGHAT and FQNNGV.

This clonotype was counted many times. This chain connects TRBV6-2 or TRBV6-3 to TRBJ2-5; 8 nucleotides match TRBD2. The V gene's germline CDR1 is MNHEY and CDR2 SVGEGT. V was pared by 7 bases and J by 3 bases, with 7 bases of the junction left unmatched. This CDR3 contains 14 residues. CDR3 sequence reads: CASNLRGAKETQYF. CDR3 nucleotide sequence: TGTGCCAGCAACCTGCGGGGGGCTAAAGAGACCCAGTACTTC.

Comment on this clonotype: A junction end diverges from the germline sequence, so it may reflect a read error. The chain has TRBV6-5 and TRBJ1-5; unclear D gene. This CDR3 is built from 15 residues. Germline V gene lookup returns CDR1 MNHEY and CDR2 SVGAGI. The CDR3 coding sequence is TGTGCCAGCAGTTACTCACGCGGGAGCAATCAGCTCCAGCATTTT. Translation gives CASSYSRGSNQLQHF.

There are a few counts of this clonotype. The CDR3 spells CASSQQVVNTEAFF. CDR3 DNA sequence: TGTGCCAGCAGCCAACAGGTCGTGAACACTGAAGCTTTCTTT. This rearrangement joins TRBV14 to TRBJ1-1; D is unresolved. The V gene lost 2 bases and the J gene lost 0 bases, with 7 bases spanning the gap. There are 14 residues in the CDR3. The germline V gene has CDR1 SGHDN and CDR2 FVKESK.

This clonotype was seen a single time. The genes are TRBV11-3 and TRBJ2-7; D may be TRBD2 (6 bases). In germline, CDR1 is SGHNT, CDR2 YENEEA. The CDR3 covers 13 residues. V lost 2 bases and J 6 bases, leaving 11 bases between the germline ends. CDR3 in amino acids: CASSLLGGGEQYF. The CDR3 coding sequence is TGTGCCAGCAGCTTACTGGGAGGTGGCGAGCAGTACTTC. The full variable domain, completed using reference TRBV11-3 and TRBJ2-7, is EAGVVQSPRYKIIEKKQPVAFWCNPISGHNTLYWYLQNLGQGPELLIRYENEEAVDDSQLPKDRFSAERLKGVDSTLKIQPAELGDSAVYLCASSLLGGGEQYFGPGTRLTVT.

The sample holds one count of this clonotype. This chain links TRBV4-1 with TRBJ2-1; 9 bases map to TRBD2. V lost 0 bases, J lost 11 bases, and 8 bases stayed unmatched. The CDR3 covers 15 residues. Per germline, CDR1 MGHRA and CDR2 YSYEKL. For the CDR3, the DNA is TGCGCCAGCAGCCAAGAGGGGCGGGGGGGATATAAGCAGTTCTTC. This codes for CASSQEGRGGYKQFF.

The V call is TRBV28, the J call TRBJ2-7; possibly TRBD1 for D (5 bases). V was clipped by 2 bases and J by 2 bases, with 13 bases between them. Germline CDR1 and CDR2: MDHEN and SYDVKM. The CDR3 contains 15 residues. Here the CDR3 reads CASSLRGSPPYEQYF. The CDR3 coding sequence is TGTGCCAGCAGTTTAAGGGGATCCCCCCCCTACGAGCAGTACTTC.

This clonotype was seen only once. This is likely a read error, given that the CDR3 carries no conserved phenylalanine or tryptophan at its end. The chain recombines TRBV11-2 with TRBJ2-1; tentatively, D is TRBD2 (5 bases). CDR1 is SGHAT and CDR2 is FQNNGV in the germline V gene. The CDR3 consists of 15 residues. The CDR3 loop reads CANSLVAGLYNEQFI. The CDR3 DNA sequence: TGTGCCAACAGCTTAGTGGCGGGCCTGTACAATGAGCAGTTCATC.

This clonotype was recorded many times. V is TRBV6-5 and J is TRBJ1-1; D is undetermined. The germline gives CDR1 MNHEY, CDR2 SVGAGI. The ends were cut back, 2 bases at V and 0 bases at J, with 16 bases in the middle. This CDR3 spans 17 amino acids. CDR3 in DNA: TGTGCCAGCAGTTACGCCCCTCTAGGGCGCTTGAACACTGAAGCTTTCTTT. It translates to CASSYAPLGRLNTEAFF.

Comment on this clonotype: Possible read error: a much larger clone is one base away. The chain couples TRBV12-3 or TRBV12-4 to TRBJ2-3, with 9 positions matching TRBD1. This CDR3 is built from 15 residues. This chain's CDR3 is CAGSLNRGPTDTQYF. The CDR3 nucleotides are TGTGCCGGCAGTTTGAACAGGGGGCCCACAGATACGCAGTATTTT.

This clonotype appeared a single time. This sequence joins TRBV11-1 and TRBJ1-1; no clear D. CDR1 is SGHAT and CDR2 is FQDESV in the germline V gene (reference sequence). Trimming took off 1 base at V and 13 bases at J, with 16 bases between the two ends. The CDR3 totals 13 residues. CDR3: CASSLGLNTQVFF. The CDR3, as DNA: TGTGCCAGCAGCTTAGGGTTGAACACTCAAGTTTTCTTT.

Comment on this clonotype: A much larger clone lies a single base off, so this may be a read error. V and J are TRBV6-5 and TRBJ1-5; a weak D match, TRBD1 (6 bases). Germline loops: CDR1 MNHEY, CDR2 SVGAGI. Trimming left V 10 bases short and J 0 bases short, with 10 bases between. This CDR3 has 13 amino acids. This CDR3 is CANRVNSNQPQHF. CDR3 DNA: TGTGCCAACAGGGTTAATAGCAATCAGCCCCAGCATTTT.